Below, 14 T cell receptor beta chains from the same sample are listed, as sequenced in a study of blood T cell repertoires in COVID-19. Only in-frame clones appear in the TCRdb table, and some are missing; sequencing was by immunoSEQ multiplex PCR. The sample consists of about 180,000 clones, less than 90% of them appearing once. Input material: peripheral blood. All receptors derive from a woman between 65 and 79 years old with COVID-19, enrolled during active disease.

The chain is built from TRBV7-2 and TRBJ2-7; the D is unclear. Germline V gene data show CDR1 as SGHTA and CDR2 as FQGNSA. Between the trimmed V and J ends, which lost 0 bases and 5 bases, there was a span of 5 bases. This CDR3 is built from 12 residues. The DNA for the CDR3 is TGTGCCAGCAGCTTAGCGTTCAACGAGCAGTACTTC. Translated, it gives CASSLAFNEQYF.

The chain has TRBV25-1 and TRBJ2-3; 8 bases are shared with TRBD1. The CDR3 runs to 15 residues. Unmatched junction bases numbered 4, after V lost 5 bases and J lost 0 bases. Looked up from germline, CDR1 is MGHDK and CDR2 is SYGVNS. CDR3: CASSNTGGSTDTQYF. CDR3 bases: TGTGCCAGCAGTAACACAGGGGGGAGCACAGATACGCAGTATTTT.

The chain combines TRBV6-2 or TRBV6-3 with TRBJ1-5, with a tentative D call TRBD1 (6 bases). This CDR3 contains 14 residues. Germline V lookup: CDR1 MNHEY, CDR2 SVGEGT. The V end was cut by 6 bases, the J end by 2 bases, with 11 bases between. The CDR3 protein is CASSRGGGNQPQHF. The CDR3 DNA follows: TGTGCCAGCAGCCGAGGGGGAGGCAATCAGCCCCAGCATTTT.

The rearrangement uses TRBV7-3 and TRBJ2-5, with 12 nucleotides matching TRBD2. The CDR3 is made up of 15 amino acids. V gave up 5 bases and J gave up 4 bases; unmatched junction bases: 5. Germline V gives CDR1 SGHTA, CDR2 FQGTGA. Here the CDR3 DNA reads TGTGCCAGCAGCCAGACTAGCGGGAGCGGAGAGACCCAGTACTTC. Protein: CASSQTSGSGETQYF.

The genes are TRBV9 and TRBJ2-2, with TRBD2 as a possible D gene (5 bases). In germline, CDR1 is SGDLS, CDR2 YYNGEE. CDR3 length: 14 amino acids. Trimming removed 4 bases at V and 5 bases at J, with 12 bases between. CDR3 residues: CASSYGLSTGELFF. CDR3 nucleotide sequence: TGTGCCAGCAGCTACGGACTCTCAACCGGGGAGCTGTTTTTT.

This rearrangement joins TRBV9 to TRBJ2-7, with a weak D call TRBD2 (5 bases). CDR3 length equals 15 residues. Germline lookup yields CDR1 SGDLS and CDR2 YYNGEE. Trimming pared 0 bases from V and 3 bases from J, leaving 13 bases between. Here the CDR3 reads CASSVDQRSFYEQYF. The DNA of the CDR3 is TGTGCCAGCAGCGTAGATCAGCGGTCATTCTACGAGCAGTACTTC.

The chain links TRBV28 to TRBJ2-4, with 11 bases matching TRBD2. There are 16 residues in the CDR3. Germline values: CDR1 MDHEN, CDR2 SYDVKM. Trimming cost V 2 bases and J 7 bases; bases outside gene matches: 7. CDR3 nucleotide sequence: TGTGCCAGCAGTTTAAGTACTAGCGGGAGTTTCAACATTCAGTACTTC. It specifies CASSLSTSGSFNIQYF.

V and J are TRBV7-3 and TRBJ2-2, with 8 nucleotides matching TRBD1. In germline, CDR1 is SGHTA, CDR2 FQGTGA. J lost 5 bases, V lost 0 bases, and 2 bases had no gene match. This CDR3 has 15 amino acids. In DNA, the CDR3 is TGTGCCAGCAGCTTAACCAGGGGGCGAACCGGGGAGCTGTTTTTT. Amino acid sequence: CASSLTRGRTGELFF.

The genes are TRBV19 and TRBJ2-2; TRBD2 matches at 10 bases. The germline V gene has CDR1 LNHDA and CDR2 SQIVND (reference sequence). CDR3 size: 16 residues. Germline trimming cut 6 bases from V and 7 bases from J; bases unmatched to any gene: 11. This CDR3 reads CASRDPGLAIGGELFF. The CDR3 DNA sequence: TGTGCCAGTAGAGACCCGGGACTAGCGATCGGCGGGGAGCTGTTTTTT.

This rearrangement joins TRBV5-4 to TRBJ2-2, with D tentatively TRBD1 (6 bases). This CDR3 has 16 amino acids. The V end lost 4 bases, the J end lost 3 bases, and 16 bases lay between the germline ends. Germline CDR1 reads SGHNT; CDR2 reads YYREEE (reference sequence). CDR3 nucleotide sequence: TGTGCCAGCAGCATTTTCAGGGGTGCGGACACCGGGGAGCTGTTTTTT. It is translated as CASSIFRGADTGELFF.

The V call is TRBV2, the J call TRBJ1-1; tentative D call: TRBD1 (6 bases). Germline CDR1 is SNHLY and CDR2 is FYNNEI. The CDR3 contains 16 residues. V was cut by 2 bases and J by 1 base, with 14 bases left in between. DNA of the CDR3: TGTGCCAGCAGTGAATCTCGGACAGCTTCGAACACTGAAGCTTTCTTT. Its protein is CASSESRTASNTEAFF. The full variable domain, its missing parts supplied by reference TRBV2 and TRBJ1-1, is EPEVTQTPSHQVTQMGQEVILRCVPISNHLYFYWYRQILGQKVEFLVSFYNNEISEKSEIFDDQFSVERPDGSNFTLKIRSTKLEDSAMYFCASSESRTASNTEAFFGQGTRLTVV.

The genes are TRBV5-1 and TRBJ1-5; 7 bases line up with TRBD1. Germline CDR1 and CDR2: SGHRS and YFSETQ. Trimming cost V 0 bases and J 7 bases; bases outside gene matches: 7. The CDR3 loop spans 15 amino acids. DNA of the CDR3: TGCGCCAGCAGCTTGGACAGGGGACGAGGACAGCCCCAGCATTTT. As protein: CASSLDRGRGQPQHF.

Worth noting for this clone: At one end, the junction sequence differs from germline, possibly due to a read error. This sequence joins TRBV7-8 and TRBJ2-1; 14 bases agree with TRBD2. The CDR3 runs 16 residues. The germline CDR1 and CDR2 sequences are SGHVS and FQNEAQ. The CDR3 region has the DNA TGTGCCAGCACCTTAGCGACTAGCGGGAGGGCCCGTGAGCAGTTCTTC. Amino acid sequence: CASTLATSGRAREQFF.

The V call is TRBV30, the J call TRBJ2-2; possibly TRBD2 for D (6 bases). The CDR3 runs to 13 residues. Germline CDR1 GTSNPN, CDR2 SVGIG (reference sequence). Trimming cost V 1 base and J 7 bases, with 10 bases left between them. The CDR3 bases are TGTGCCTGGAGTGAGCTAGCGAACGGGGAGCTGTTTTTT. Its translation: CAWSELANGELFF. The full variable domain, with the rest looked up from reference TRBV30 and TRBJ2-2, is SQTIHQWPATLVQPVGSPLSLECTVEGTSNPNLYWYRQAAGRGLQLLFYSVGIGQISSEVPQNLSASRPQDRQFILSSKKLLLSDSGFYLCAWSELANGELFFGEGSRLTVL.